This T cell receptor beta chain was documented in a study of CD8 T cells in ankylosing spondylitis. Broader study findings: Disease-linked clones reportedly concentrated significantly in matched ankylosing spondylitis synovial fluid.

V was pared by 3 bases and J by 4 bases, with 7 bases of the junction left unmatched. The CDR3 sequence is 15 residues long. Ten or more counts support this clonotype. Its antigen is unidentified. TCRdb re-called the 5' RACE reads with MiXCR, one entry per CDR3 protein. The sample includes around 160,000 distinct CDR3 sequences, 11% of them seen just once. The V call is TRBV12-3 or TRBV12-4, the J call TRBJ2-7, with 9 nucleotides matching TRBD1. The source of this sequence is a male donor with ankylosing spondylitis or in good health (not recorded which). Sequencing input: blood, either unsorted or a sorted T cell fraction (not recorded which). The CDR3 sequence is CASSFPGQGDYEQYF. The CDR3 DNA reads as TGTGCCAGCAGTTTTCCGGGACAGGGAGATTACGAGCAGTACTTC.